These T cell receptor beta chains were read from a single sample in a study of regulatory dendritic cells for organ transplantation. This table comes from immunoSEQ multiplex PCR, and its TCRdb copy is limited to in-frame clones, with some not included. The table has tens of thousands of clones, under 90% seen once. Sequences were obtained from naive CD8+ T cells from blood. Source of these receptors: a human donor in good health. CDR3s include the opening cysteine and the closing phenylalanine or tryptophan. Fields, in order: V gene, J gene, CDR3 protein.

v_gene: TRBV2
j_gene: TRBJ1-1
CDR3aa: CASSEARKFEAFF

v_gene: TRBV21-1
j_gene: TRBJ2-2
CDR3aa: CASSNRTGGDTGELFF

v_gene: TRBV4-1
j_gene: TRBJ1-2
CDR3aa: CASSRGQSGPNYGYTF

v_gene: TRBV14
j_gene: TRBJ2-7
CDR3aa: CASSHPGDRTYEQYF

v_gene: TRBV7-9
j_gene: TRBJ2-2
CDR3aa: CASSFLGAGELFF

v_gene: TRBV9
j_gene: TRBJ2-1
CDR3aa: CASSFRTSGAFSYNEQFF

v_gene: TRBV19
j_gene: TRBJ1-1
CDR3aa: CASSIESPFGNTEAFF

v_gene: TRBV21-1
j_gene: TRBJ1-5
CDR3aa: CASSKGGPDQPQHF

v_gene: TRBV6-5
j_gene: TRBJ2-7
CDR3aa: CASSYSGQPGEQYF

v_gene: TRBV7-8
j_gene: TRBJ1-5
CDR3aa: CASSLYLDGTEDQPQHF

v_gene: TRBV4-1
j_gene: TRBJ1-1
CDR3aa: CASSRGGNTEAFF

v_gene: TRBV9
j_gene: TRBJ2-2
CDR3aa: CASSVRTSGGPNTGELFF

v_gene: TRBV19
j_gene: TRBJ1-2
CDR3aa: CASSIGRGAYGYTF

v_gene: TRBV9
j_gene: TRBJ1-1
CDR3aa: CASSPLQGAQTEAFF

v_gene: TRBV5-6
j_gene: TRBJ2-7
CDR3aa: CASSSRDRGHYEQYF

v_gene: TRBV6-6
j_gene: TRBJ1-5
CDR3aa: CASSPGLGSNQPQHF

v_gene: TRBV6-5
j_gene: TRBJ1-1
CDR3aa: CASSIWQTLNTEAFF

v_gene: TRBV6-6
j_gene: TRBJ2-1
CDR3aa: CASIDSATLNEQFF

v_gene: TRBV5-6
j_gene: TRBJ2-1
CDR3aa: CASSDRLAGGPGDEQFF